Sequencing of this T cell receptor beta chain was carried out in a study of T-cell memory formation after mild COVID-19 (dated by TCRdb to the early 2020s). About the full investigation: Most TCR sequence clusters were specific to one of the two donors. In a couple of donors, T-cell clones that expanded and contracted after mild COVID-19 were followed by sequencing TCRalpha and TCRbeta repertoires longitudinally. The cohort was made up of two young adult volunteers, one female and one male, who were previously healthy. Paper-wide results and their limitations: The study covered only a couple of mild cases, and larger cohorts including severe cases with pre-infection samples were considered necessary. The detection of some responding clones in pre-infection memory suggests that pre-existing cross-reactive memory T cells joined the SARS-CoV-2 response. Contracting CD4+ clones appeared mostly in the CM and EM memory subsets, whereas CD8+ clones were enriched in EMRA. Whether the second-wave clones peaking on day 37 were SARS-CoV-2 specific was not confirmed. Balanced CD4/CD8 phenotypes were observed for clones contracting from day 15 to 85, whereas a bias towards CD4+ was observed for a second wave of clones expanding from day 15 to 37.

Instrument on record: Illumina NovaSeq 6000. TCRalpha and TCRbeta cDNA libraries were constructed by 5'RACE with constant-segment primers, with sample barcodes and unique molecular identifiers being introduced. RNA was extracted from every sample with Trizol reagent. The libraries were amplified in two PCR steps, and the second step added a second sample barcode and Illumina TruSeq adapters. The libraries were sequenced on an Illumina NovaSeq using 2 x 150 bp paired-end reads. Regarding the original processing steps: Reads were demultiplexed and collapsed into UMI-guided consensus sequences with migec v1.2.7. Using mixcr v2.1.11, the UMI consensuses were aligned to TRA and TRB V and J templates and assembled into clonotypes. A clonotype was counted as expanded or contracted only if both edgeR and NoisET called the change significant, with noise models trained on biological replicates. For edgeR calls, the cutoffs were a false discovery rate-adjusted p below 0.01 and a log2 fold-change threshold of 1. As an exploratory analysis of dynamics, max-normalized trajectories of the 1000 most abundant clonotypes were examined by PCA with hierarchical clustering. The CD4 or CD8 phenotype of responding clones was assigned using the separately sequenced CD4+ and CD8+ repertoires. TCRdb reprocessing: public reads trimmed at Q25 with fastp, clones called with MiXCR, in-frame beta chains kept. Identical CDR3 proteins give one entry, which carries the most common genes and DNA. What appears here as the V and J calls and clone size reflects TCRdb's work, not the paper's. The sample profile shows more than 400,000 distinct CDR3 sequences; over 15% of them were found once. 10% to 15% of the sample goes to the ten largest clones.

This clonotype was detected only a few times. Its cognate antigen has yet to be identified. Base qualities are not recorded, but no much larger clone differs from it by a single base. Including cysteine and phenylalanine, the CDR3 has 17 amino acids. Just the 51-base CDR3 DNA is kept, in frame starting at base 1. V is pruned by 3 bases and J by 3 bases, leaving 8 bases of the junction without a gene match. In the germline V gene, CDR1 corresponds to SGHVS and CDR2 to FQNEAQ. Ficoll-Paque density gradient centrifugation was used to isolate PBMCs. The specimen sequenced was PBMCs or a T cell subset sorted from them (not recorded which). This TCR was recovered from an adult woman who had mild COVID-19 (a few samples of this study predate the infection). The sample titles of this study are shuffled in the database, so cell type and time point are left out; the donor was told from shared clones. The chain links TRBV7-8 with TRBJ2-3, with TRBD2 identical over 11 junction bases. Here the CDR3 is given as CASSLEVAGGRTDTQYF. The nucleotides are TGTGCCAGCAGCTTGGAGGTAGCGGGGGGGCGGACAGATACGCAGTATTTT. Reference TRBV7-8 and TRBJ2-3 proteins supply the regions before and after the CDR3; the full variable domain is: GAGVSQSPRYKVAKRGQDVALRCDPISGHVSLFWYQQALGQGPEFLTYFQNEAQLDKSGLPSDRFFAERPEGSVSTLKIQRTQQEDSAVYLCASSLEVAGGRTDTQYFGPGTRLTVL.